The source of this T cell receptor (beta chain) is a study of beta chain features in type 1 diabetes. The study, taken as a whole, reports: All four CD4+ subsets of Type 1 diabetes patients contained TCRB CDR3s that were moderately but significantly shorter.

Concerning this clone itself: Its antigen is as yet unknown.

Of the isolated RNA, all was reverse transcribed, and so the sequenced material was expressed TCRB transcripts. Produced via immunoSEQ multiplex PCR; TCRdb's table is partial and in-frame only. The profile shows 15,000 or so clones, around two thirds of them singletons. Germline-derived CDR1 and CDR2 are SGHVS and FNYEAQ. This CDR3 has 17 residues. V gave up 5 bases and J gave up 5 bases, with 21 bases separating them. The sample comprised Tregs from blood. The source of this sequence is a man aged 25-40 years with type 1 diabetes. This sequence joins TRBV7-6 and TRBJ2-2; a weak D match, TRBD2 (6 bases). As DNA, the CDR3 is TGTGCCAGCAGCCAGGGCGGAGGGGCAGGAAGTACCGGGGAGCTGTTTTTT. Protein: CASSQGGGAGSTGELFF. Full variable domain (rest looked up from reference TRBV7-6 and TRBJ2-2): GAGVSQSPRYKVTKRGQDVALRCDPISGHVSLYWYRQALGQGPEFLTYFNYEAQQDKSGLPNDRFSAERPEGSISTLTIQRTEQRDSAMYRCASSQGGGAGSTGELFFGEGSRLTVL.